Listed below are T cell receptor beta chains from one sample, sequenced in a study of blood T cell repertoires in COVID-19. This table comes from immunoSEQ multiplex PCR, and its TCRdb copy is limited to in-frame clones, with some not included. Of some 190,000 clones in the sample, roughly three quarters were seen once. The sequencing sample was made of PBMCs or T cells enriched from blood (not recorded which). The origin of the receptors is a man aged 55-75 years who had been exposed to COVID-19. CDR3s include the opening cysteine and the closing phenylalanine or tryptophan. The D gene is left open where the match is weak. Not every row has a clone size; where given, it reads once, few, many or a size class.

d_call,clone_size,j_call,v_call,cdr3_nt,cdr3_aa
NA,NA,TRBJ2-3,TRBV19,TGTGCCAGTAGCTACATAACAGGGGCGGGAGGAACGACGCAGTATTTT,CASSYITGAGGTTQYF
TRBD1,NA,TRBJ2-3,TRBV5-6,TGTGCCAGCAGCTTGGATGGGACAGGGGTCACAGATACGCAGTATTTT,CASSLDGTGVTDTQYF
NA,few,TRBJ1-1,TRBV19,TGTGCCAGCTTAGGGCGGGCGGCCCAGCCTAAGAACACTGAAGCTTTCTTT,CASLGRAAQPKNTEAFF
NA,NA,TRBJ1-2,TRBV12-3/TRBV12-4,TGTGCCAGCAGCCTACAGAGCGGCTATGGCTACACCTTC,CASSLQSGYGYTF
NA,NA,TRBJ2-7,TRBV19,TGTGCCAGTAGTCCAGGGGTTTACGAGCAGTACTTC,CASSPGVYEQYF
TRBD2,once,TRBJ2-3,TRBV7-2,TGTGCCAGCGCCATAGCGGGAGACGGGAAAGATACGCAGTATTTT,CASAIAGDGKDTQYF
TRBD2,NA,TRBJ2-1,TRBV5-6,TGTGCCAGCAGTCGTCCTAGCGGGCTGATGAATGAGCAGTTCTTC,CASSRPSGLMNEQFF
NA,NA,TRBJ1-4,TRBV27,TGTGCCAGCCAAACACGTGGTAATGAAAAACTGTTTTTT,CASQTRGNEKLFF
NA,NA,TRBJ2-1,TRBV5-4,TGTGCCAGCAGCTTGTTCACCAGCTCCTACAATGAGCAGTTCTTC,CASSLFTSSYNEQFF
NA,NA,TRBJ2-6,TRBV5-6,TGTGCCAGCAGCTTGGGACAGTCTGGGGCCAACGTCCTGACTTTC,CASSLGQSGANVLTF
TRBD2,NA,TRBJ2-7,TRBV30,TGTGCCTGGAGTGCCGGGAGGGTTTCCTACGAGCAGTACTTC,CAWSAGRVSYEQYF
NA,NA,TRBJ2-2,TRBV6-6,TGTGCCAGCAGTTATATCGGGGTCACCGGGGAGCTGTTTTTT,CASSYIGVTGELFF
TRBD2,NA,TRBJ2-1,TRBV28,TGTGCCAGCAGACGGGACTACCGGCAACCGGAGCAGTTCTTC,CASRRDYRQPEQFF
TRBD1,NA,TRBJ1-4,TRBV6-5,TGTGCCAGCAGTTACATGCCGGGACAGGCCGCGCGAAAACTGTTTTTT,CASSYMPGQAARKLFF
TRBD2,NA,TRBJ2-1,TRBV5-1,TGCGCCAGCAGCTTGGCGGGGGGAGGCTCCTCCTACAATGAGCAGTTCTTC,CASSLAGGGSSYNEQFF
TRBD2,NA,TRBJ2-7,TRBV27,TGTGCCAGCAGTCCCCCGGGACTACAATACGAGCAGTACTTC,CASSPPGLQYEQYF